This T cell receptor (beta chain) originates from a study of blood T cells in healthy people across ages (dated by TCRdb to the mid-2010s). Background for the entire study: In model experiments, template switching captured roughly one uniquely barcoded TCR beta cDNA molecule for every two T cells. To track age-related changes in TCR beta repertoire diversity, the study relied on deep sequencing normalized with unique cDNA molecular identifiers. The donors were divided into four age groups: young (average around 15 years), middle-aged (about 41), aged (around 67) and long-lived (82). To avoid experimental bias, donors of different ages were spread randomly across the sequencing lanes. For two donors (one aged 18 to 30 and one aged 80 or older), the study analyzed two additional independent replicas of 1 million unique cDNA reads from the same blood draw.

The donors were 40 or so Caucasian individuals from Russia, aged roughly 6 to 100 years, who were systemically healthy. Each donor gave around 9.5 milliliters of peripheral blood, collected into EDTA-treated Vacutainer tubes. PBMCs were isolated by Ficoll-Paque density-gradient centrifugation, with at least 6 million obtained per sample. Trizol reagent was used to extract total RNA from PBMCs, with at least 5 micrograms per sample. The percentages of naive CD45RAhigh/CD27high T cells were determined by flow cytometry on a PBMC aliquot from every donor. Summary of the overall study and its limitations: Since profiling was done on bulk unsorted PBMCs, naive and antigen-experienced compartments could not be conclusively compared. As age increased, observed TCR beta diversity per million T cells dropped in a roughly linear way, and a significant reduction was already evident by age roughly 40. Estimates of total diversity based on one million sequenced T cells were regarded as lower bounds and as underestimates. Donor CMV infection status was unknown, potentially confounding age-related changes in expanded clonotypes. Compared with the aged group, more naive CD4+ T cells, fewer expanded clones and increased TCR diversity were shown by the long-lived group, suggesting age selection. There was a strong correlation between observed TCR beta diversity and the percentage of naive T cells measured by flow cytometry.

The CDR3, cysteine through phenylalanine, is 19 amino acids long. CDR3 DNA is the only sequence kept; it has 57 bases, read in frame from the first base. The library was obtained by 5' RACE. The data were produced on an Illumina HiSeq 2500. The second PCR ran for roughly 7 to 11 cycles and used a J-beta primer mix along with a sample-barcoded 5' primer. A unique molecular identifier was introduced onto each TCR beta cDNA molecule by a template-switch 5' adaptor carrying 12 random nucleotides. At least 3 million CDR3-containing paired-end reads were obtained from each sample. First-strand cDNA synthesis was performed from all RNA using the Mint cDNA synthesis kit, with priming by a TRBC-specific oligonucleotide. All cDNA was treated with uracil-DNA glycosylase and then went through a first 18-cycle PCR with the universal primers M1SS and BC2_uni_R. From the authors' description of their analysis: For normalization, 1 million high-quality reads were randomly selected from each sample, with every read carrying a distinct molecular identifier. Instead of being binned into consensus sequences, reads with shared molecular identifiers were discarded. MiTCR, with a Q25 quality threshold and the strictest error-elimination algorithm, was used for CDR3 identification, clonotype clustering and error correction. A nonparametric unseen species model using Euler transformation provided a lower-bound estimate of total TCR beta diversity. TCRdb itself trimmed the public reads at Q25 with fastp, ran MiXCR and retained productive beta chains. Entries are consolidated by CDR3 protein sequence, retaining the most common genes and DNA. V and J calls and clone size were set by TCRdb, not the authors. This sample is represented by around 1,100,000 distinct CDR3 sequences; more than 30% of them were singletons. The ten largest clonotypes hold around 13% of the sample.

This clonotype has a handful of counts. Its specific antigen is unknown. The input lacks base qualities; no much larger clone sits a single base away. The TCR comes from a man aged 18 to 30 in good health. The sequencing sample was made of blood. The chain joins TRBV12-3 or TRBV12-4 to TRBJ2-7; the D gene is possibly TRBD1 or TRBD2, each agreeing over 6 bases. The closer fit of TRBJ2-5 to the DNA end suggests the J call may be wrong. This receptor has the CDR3 CASRHSRGRSNPPAGTQYF. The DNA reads TGTGCCAGCAGGCATAGTCGGGGGCGTTCAAATCCTCCTGCGGGGACCCAGTACTTC.